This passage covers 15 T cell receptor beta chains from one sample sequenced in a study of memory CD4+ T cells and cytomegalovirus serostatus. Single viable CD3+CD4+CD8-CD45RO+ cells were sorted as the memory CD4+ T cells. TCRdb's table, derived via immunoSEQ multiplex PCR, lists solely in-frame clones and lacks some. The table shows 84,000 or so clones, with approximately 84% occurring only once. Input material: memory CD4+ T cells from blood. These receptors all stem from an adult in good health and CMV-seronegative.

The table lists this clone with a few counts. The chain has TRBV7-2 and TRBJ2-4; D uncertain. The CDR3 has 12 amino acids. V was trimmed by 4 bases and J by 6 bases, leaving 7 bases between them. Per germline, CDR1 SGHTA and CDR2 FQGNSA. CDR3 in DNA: TGTGCCAGCAGCTCCAGATTAAACATTCAGTACTTC. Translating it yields CASSSRLNIQYF.

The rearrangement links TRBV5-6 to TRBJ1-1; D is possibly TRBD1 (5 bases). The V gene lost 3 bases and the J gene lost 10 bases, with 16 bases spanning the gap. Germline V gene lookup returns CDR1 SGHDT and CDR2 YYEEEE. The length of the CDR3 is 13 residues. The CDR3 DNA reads TGTGCCAGCAGCTCTATGGGGGGAGCTCGAGCTTTCTTT. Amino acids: CASSSMGGARAFF.

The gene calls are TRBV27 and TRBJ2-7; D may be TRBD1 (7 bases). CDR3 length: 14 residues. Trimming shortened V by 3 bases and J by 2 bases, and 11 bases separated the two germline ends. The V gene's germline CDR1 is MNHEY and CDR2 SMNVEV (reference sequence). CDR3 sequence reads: CASSFQGGPYEQYF. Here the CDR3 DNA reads TGTGCCAGCAGTTTTCAGGGGGGTCCCTACGAGCAGTACTTC.

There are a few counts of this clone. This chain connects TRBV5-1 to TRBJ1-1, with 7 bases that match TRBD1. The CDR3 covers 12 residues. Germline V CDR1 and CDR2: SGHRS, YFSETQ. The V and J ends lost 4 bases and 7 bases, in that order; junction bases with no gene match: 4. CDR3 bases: TGCGCCAGCAGCCCTCACAGGGGTGAAGCTTTCTTT. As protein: CASSPHRGEAFF. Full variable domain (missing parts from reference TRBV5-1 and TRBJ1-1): KAGVTQTPRYLIKTRGQQVTLSCSPISGHRSVSWYQQTPGQGLQFLFEYFSETQRNKGNFPGRFSGRQFSNSRSEMNVSTLELGDSALYLCASSPHRGEAFFGQGTRLTVV.

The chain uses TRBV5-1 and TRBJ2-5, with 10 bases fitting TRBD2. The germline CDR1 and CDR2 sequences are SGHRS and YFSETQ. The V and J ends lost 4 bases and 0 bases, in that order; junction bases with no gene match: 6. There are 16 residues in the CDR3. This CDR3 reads CASSPPSGGYQETQYF. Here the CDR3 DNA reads TGCGCCAGCAGCCCACCTAGCGGGGGTTACCAAGAGACCCAGTACTTC.

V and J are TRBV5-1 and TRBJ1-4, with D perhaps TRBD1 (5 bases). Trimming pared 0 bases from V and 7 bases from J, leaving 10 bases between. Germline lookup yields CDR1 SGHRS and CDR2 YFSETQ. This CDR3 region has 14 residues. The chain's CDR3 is CASSLGGTGEKLFF. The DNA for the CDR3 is TGCGCCAGCAGCTTGGGGGGGACCGGTGAAAAACTGTTTTTT.

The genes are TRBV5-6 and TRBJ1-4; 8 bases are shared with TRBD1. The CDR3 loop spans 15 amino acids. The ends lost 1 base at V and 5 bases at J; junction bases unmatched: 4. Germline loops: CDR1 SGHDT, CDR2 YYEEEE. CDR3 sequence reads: CASSLTGGSNEKLFF. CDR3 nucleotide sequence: TGTGCCAGCAGCTTGACAGGGGGTTCAAATGAAAAACTGTTTTTT.

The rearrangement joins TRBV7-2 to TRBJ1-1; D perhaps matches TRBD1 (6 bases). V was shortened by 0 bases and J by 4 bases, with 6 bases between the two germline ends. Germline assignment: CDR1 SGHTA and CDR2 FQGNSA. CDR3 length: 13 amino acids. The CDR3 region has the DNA TGTGCCAGCAGCTTAGCACAGGGCACTGAAGCTTTCTTT. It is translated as CASSLAQGTEAFF.

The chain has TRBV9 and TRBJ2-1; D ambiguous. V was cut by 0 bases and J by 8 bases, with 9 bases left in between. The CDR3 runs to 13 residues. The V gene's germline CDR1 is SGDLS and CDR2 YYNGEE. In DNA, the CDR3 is TGTGCCAGCAGCGTAGCGTTGACGGATGAGCAGTTCTTC. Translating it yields CASSVALTDEQFF.

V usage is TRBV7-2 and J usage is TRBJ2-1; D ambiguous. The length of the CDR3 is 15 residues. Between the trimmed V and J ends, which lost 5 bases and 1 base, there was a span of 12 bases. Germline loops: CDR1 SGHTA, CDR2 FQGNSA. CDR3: CASSRDGSSYNEQFF. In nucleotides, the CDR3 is TGTGCCAGCAGCCGAGACGGCAGTTCCTACAATGAGCAGTTCTTC.

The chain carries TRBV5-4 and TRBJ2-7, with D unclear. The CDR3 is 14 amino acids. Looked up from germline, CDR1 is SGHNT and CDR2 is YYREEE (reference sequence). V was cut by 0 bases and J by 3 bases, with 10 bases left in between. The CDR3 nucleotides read TGTGCCAGCAGCTTGGGCCGGCTAGACTACGAGCAGTACTTC. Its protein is CASSLGRLDYEQYF.

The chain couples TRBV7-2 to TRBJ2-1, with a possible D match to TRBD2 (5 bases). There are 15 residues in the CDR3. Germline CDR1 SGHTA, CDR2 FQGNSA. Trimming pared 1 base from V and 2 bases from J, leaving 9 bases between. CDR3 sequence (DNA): TGTGCCAGCAGCTTAGACTACGGGGCCTACAATGAGCAGTTCTTC. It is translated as CASSLDYGAYNEQFF. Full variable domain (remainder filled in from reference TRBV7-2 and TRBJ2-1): GAGVSQSPSNKVTEKGKDVELRCDPISGHTALYWYRQSLGQGLEFLIYFQGNSAPDKSGLPSDRFSAERTGGSVSTLTIQRTQQEDSAVYLCASSLDYGAYNEQFFGPGTRLTVL.

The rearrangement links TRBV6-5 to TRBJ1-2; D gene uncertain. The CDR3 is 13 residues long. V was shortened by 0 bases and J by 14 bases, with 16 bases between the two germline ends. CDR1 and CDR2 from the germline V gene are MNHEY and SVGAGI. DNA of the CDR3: TGTGCCAGCAGTTACTCCCCAGCTATGGCTAGTACCTTC. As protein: CASSYSPAMASTF.

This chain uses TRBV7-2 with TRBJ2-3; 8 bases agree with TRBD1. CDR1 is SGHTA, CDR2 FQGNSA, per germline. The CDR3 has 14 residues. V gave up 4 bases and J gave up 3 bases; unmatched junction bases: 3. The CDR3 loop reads CASSYNRGTDTQYF. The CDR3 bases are TGTGCCAGCAGCTATAACAGGGGGACAGATACGCAGTATTTT.

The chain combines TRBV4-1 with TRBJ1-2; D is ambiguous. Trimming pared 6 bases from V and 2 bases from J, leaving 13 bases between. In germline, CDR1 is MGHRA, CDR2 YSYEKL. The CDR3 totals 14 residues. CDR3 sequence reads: CASRLSLSNYGYTF. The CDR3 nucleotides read TGCGCCAGCAGGTTGTCCCTCTCAAACTATGGCTACACCTTC.